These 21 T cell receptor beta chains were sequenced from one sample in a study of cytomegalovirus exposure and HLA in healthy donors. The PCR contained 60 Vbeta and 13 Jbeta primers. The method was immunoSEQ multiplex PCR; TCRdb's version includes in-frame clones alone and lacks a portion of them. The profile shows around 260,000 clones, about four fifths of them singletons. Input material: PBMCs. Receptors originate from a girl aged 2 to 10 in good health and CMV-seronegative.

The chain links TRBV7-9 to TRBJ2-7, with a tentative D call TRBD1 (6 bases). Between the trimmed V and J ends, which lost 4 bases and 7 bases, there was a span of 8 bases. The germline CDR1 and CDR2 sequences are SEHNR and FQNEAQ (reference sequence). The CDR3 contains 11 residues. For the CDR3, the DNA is TGTGCCAGCAGCTCAGGGGATGAGCAGTACTTC. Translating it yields CASSSGDEQYF.

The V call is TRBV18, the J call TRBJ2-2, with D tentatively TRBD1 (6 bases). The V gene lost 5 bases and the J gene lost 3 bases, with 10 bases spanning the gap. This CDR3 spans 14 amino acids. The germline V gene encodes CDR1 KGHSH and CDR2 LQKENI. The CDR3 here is CASSTSGDTGELFF. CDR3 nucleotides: TGTGCCAGCTCAACTTCAGGGGACACCGGGGAGCTGTTTTTT.

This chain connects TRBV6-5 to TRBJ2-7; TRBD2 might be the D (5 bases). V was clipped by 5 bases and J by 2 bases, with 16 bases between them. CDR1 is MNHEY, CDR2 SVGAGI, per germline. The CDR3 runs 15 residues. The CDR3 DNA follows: TGTGCCAGCAGTCCCGGGATAATGGATCCCTACGAGCAGTACTTC. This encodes CASSPGIMDPYEQYF.

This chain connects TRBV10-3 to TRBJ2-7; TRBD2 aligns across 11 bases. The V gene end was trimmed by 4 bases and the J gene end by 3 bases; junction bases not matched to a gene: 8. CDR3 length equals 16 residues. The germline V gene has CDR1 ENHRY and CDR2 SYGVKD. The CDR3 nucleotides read TGTGCCATCAGTGCCGACACTAGCGGGAGAAGCTACGAGCAGTACTTC. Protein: CAISADTSGRSYEQYF.

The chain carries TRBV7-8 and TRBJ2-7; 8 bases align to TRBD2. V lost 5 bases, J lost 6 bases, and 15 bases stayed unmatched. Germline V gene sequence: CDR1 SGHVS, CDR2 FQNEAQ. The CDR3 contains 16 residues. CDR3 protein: CASSLKRGGRLCEQYF. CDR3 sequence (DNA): TGTGCCAGCAGCCTAAAACGGGGGGGGCGTCTATGCGAGCAGTACTTC.

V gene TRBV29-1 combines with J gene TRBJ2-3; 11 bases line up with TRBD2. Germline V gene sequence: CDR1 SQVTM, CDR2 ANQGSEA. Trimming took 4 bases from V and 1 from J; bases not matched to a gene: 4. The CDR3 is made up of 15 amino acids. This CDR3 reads CSVVGSGGGTDTQYF. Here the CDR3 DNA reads TGCAGCGTTGTGGGTAGCGGGGGGGGCACAGATACGCAGTATTTT.

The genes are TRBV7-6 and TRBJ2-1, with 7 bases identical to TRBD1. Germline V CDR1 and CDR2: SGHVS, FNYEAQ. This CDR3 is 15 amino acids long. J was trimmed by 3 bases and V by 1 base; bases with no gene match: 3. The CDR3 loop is CASSLGQGYYNEQFF. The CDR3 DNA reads TGTGCCAGCAGCTTAGGACAGGGATACTACAATGAGCAGTTCTTC. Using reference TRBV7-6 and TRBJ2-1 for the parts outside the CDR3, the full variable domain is GAGVSQSPRYKVTKRGQDVALRCDPISGHVSLYWYRQALGQGPEFLTYFNYEAQQDKSGLPNDRFSAERPEGSISTLTIQRTEQRDSAMYRCASSLGQGYYNEQFFGPGTRLTVL.

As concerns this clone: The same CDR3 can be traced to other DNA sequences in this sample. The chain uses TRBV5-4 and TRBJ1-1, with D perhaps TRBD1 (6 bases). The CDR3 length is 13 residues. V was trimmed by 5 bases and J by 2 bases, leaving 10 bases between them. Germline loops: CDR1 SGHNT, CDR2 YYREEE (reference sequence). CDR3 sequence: CASSVQGNTEAFF. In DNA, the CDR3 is TGTGCCAGCAGTGTACAGGGAAACACTGAAGCTTTCTTT.

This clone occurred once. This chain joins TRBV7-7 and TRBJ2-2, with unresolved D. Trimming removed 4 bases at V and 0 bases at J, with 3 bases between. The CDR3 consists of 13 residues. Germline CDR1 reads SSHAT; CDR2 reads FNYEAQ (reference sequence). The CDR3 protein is CASSSTNTGELFF. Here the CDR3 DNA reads TGTGCCAGCAGCTCCACGAACACCGGGGAGCTGTTTTTT.

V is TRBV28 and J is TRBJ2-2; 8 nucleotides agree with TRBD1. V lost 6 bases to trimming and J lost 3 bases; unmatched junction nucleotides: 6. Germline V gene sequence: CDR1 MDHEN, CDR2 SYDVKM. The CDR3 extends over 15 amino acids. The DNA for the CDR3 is TGTGCCAGCAGCCGTGGACAGGGAGACACCGGGGAGCTGTTTTTT. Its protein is CASSRGQGDTGELFF. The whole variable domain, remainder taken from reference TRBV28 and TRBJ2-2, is DVKVTQSSRYLVKRTGEKVFLECVQDMDHENMFWYRQDPGLGLRLIYFSYDVKMKEKGDIPEGYSVSREKKERFSLILESASTNQTSMYLCASSRGQGDTGELFFGEGSRLTVL.

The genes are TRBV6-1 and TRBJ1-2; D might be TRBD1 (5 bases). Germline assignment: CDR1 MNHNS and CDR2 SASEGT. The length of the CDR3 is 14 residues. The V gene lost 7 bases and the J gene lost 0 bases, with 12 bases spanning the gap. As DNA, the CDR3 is TGTGCCAGCAAACAGGAACTCTCTAACTATGGCTACACCTTC. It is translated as CASKQELSNYGYTF.

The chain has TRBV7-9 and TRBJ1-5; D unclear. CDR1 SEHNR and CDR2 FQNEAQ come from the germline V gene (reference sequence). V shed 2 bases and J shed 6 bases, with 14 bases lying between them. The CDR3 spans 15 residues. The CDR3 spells CASSLFWAAGQPQHF. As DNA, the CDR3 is TGTGCCAGCAGCTTATTTTGGGCGGCGGGTCAGCCCCAGCATTTT.

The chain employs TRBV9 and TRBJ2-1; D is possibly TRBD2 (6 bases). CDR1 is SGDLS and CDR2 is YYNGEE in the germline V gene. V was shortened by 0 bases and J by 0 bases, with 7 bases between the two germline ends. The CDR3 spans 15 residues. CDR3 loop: CASSVVGSSYNEQFF. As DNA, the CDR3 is TGTGCCAGCAGCGTAGTCGGGAGCTCCTACAATGAGCAGTTCTTC.

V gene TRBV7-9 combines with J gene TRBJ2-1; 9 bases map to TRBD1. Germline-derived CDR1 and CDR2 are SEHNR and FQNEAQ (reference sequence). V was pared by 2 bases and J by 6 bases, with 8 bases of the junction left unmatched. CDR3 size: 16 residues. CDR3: CASSLPGQGIGNEQFF. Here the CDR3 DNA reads TGTGCCAGCAGCTTACCAGGACAGGGGATAGGCAATGAGCAGTTCTTC.

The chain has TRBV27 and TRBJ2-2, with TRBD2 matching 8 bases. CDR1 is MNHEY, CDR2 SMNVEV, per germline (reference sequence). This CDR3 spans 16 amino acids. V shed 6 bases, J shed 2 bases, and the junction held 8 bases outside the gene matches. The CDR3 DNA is TGTGCCAGCAGCACGAGACTAGCGATAAACACCGGGGAGCTGTTTTTT. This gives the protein CASSTRLAINTGELFF.

The CDR3 sequence is CASSKAGANTGELFF. The CDR3 DNA reads as TGTGCCAGCTCCAAGGCGGGGGCGAACACCGGGGAGCTGTTTTTT. J is TRBJ2-2 and V is TRBV25-1, with TRBD2 matching 7 bases. There are 15 residues in the CDR3. From germline, CDR1 is MGHDK and CDR2 SYGVNS. The V gene end was trimmed by 8 bases and the J gene end by 0 bases; junction bases not matched to a gene: 6.

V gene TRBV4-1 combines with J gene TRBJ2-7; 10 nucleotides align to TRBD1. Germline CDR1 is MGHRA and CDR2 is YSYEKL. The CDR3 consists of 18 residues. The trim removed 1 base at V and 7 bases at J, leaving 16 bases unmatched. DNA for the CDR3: TGCGCCAGCAGCCAAGGACAGGGGGCGAAGTCTTCGGGGGGAGAGCAGTACTTC. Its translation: CASSQGQGAKSSGGEQYF.

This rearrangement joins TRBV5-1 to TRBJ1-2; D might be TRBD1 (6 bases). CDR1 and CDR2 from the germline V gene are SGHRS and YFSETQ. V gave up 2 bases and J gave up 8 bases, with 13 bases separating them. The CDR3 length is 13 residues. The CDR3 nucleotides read TGCGCCAGCAGCTTTTCCCAGGGGTACGGCTACACCTTC. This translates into CASSFSQGYGYTF.

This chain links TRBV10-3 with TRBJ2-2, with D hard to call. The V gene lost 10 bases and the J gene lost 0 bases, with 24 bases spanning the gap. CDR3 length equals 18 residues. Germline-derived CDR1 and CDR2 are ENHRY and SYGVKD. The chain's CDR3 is CATRGSFGVPSNTGELFF. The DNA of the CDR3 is TGTGCCACCAGAGGAAGTTTCGGAGTACCCTCGAACACCGGGGAGCTGTTTTTT.

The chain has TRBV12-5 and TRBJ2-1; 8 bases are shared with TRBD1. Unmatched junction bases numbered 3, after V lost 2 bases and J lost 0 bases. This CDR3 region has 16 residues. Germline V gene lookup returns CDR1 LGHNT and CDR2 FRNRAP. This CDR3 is CASGLYTGGSYNEQFF. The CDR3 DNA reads TGTGCTAGTGGTTTGTATACAGGGGGCTCCTACAATGAGCAGTTCTTC.

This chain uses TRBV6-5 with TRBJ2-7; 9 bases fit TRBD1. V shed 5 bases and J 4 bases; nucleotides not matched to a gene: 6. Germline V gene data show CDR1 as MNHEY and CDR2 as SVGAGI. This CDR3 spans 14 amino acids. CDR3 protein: CASSTGGALYEQYF. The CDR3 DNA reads TGTGCCAGCAGTACAGGGGGCGCTTTATACGAGCAGTACTTC.